The clone carrying this TCR beta chain was found a few times. The target antigen is unknown. Every sample yielded at least 6.5 million isolated PBMCs. Then a second PCR, running roughly 6 to 11 cycles, was carried out with a sample-barcoded 5' primer and a J-beta primer mix. TCRdb re-analysed the 5' RACE reads in MiXCR, keeping a single row per CDR3 protein. The sample includes fewer than 2 million distinct CDR3 sequences, approximately 39% of them seen just once. This record belongs to a study of blood T cells in healthy people across ages. General study points: Older age coincided with a roughly linear decline in TCR beta diversity per million T cells. Diversity figures derived from one million T cells were judged to underestimate the true value. Without sorted subsets, naive and antigen-experienced compartments could not be conclusively compared.

What was sequenced was blood. This receptor was obtained from a human donor in good health.

The CDR3 DNA sequence: TGCGCCAGCAGCCACCCCGGACCTACTTTTGAGCAGTACTTC. This sequence encodes CASSHPGPTFEQYF. This chain links TRBV4-1 with TRBJ2-7; D remains unclear. V lost 3 bases and J 7 bases, leaving 16 bases between the germline ends. Germline CDR1 and CDR2: MGHRA and YSYEKL. This CDR3 region has 14 residues.